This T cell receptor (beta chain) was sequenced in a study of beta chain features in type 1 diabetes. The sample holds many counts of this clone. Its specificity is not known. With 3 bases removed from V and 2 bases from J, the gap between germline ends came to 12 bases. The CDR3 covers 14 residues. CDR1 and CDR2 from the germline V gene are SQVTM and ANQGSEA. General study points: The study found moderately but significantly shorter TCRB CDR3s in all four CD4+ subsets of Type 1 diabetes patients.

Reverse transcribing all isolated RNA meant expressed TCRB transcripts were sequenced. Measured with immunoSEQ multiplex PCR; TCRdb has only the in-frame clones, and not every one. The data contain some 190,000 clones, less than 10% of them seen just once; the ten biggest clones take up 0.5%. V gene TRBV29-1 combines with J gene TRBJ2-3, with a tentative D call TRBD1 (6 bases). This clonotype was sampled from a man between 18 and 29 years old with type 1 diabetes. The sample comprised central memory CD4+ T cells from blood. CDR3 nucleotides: TGCAGCGTTGAGCGTGGGGACACCACAGATACGCAGTATTTT. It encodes CSVERGDTTDTQYF.